This T cell receptor (beta chain) was recovered during a study of early T cells in non-severe SARS-CoV-2 infection. In the study overall: The input, bulk RNA from unsorted whole blood, was sequenced, and chains were unpaired. Overall study findings and caveats: Matching against VDJdb likely underestimated virus-specific expansions, favoring anti-spike CD8.

This clonotype was counted ten times or more. Its antigen is not identified. Per germline, CDR1 MDHEN and CDR2 SYDVKM. The CDR3 contains 12 residues. With V trimmed by 6 bases and J by 5 bases, 4 bases remained unmatched. The TCR library protocol attached unique molecular identifiers to the individual cDNA molecules. MiXCR, run by TCRdb on the 5' RACE reads, gives a single entry per CDR3 protein. The table records 28,000 or so distinct CDR3 sequences, over 6.5% of them present only once. Material for sequencing was whole blood. This TCR was recovered from an adult who was a healthcare worker with PCR-confirmed SARS-CoV-2 infection or an uninfected control (not recorded which). The chain combines TRBV28 with TRBJ2-7; 7 bases map to TRBD2. The CDR3 DNA follows: TGTGCCAGCAGACGGACTAGAGACGAGCAGTACTTC. This codes for CASRRTRDEQYF.